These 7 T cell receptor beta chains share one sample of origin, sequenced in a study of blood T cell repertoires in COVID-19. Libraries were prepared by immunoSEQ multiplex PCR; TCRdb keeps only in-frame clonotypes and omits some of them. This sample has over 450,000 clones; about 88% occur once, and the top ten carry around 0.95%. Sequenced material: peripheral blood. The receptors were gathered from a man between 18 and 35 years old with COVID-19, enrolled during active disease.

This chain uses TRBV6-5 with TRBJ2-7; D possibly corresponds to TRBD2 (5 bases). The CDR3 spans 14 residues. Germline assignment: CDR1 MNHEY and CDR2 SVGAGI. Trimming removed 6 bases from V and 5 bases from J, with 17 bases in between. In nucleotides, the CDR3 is TGTGCCAGCAGCTCCCTGTTGGGAGTGGACGAGCAGTACTTC. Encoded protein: CASSSLLGVDEQYF.

For the CDR3, the DNA is TGTGCCAGCAAAGGGACAGTCTACGAGCAGTACTTC. Residues: CASKGTVYEQYF. This chain links TRBV25-1 with TRBJ2-7, with 7 nucleotides matching TRBD1. Germline V lookup: CDR1 MGHDK, CDR2 SYGVNS. This CDR3 has 12 residues. J was trimmed by 3 bases and V by 7 bases; bases with no gene match: 3.

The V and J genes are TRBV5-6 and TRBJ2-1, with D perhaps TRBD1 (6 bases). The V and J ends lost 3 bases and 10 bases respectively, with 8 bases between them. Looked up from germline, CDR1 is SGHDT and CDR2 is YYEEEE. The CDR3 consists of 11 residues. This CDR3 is CASSYDREQFF. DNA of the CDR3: TGTGCCAGCAGCTATGACAGGGAGCAGTTCTTC.

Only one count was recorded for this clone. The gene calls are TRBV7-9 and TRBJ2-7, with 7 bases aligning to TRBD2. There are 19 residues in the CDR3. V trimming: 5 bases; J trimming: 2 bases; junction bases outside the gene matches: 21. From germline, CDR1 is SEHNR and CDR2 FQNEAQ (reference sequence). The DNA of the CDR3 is TGTGCCAGCAGCCCCTCATCGACTAGCCCAGGACGACTGACCTACGAGCAGTACTTC. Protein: CASSPSSTSPGRLTYEQYF. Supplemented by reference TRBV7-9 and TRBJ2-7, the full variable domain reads DTGVSQNPRHKITKRGQNVTFRCDPISEHNRLYWYRQTLGQGPEFLTYFQNEAQLEKSRLLSDRFSAERPKGSFSTLEIQRTEQGDSAMYLCASSPSSTSPGRLTYEQYFGPGTRLTVT.

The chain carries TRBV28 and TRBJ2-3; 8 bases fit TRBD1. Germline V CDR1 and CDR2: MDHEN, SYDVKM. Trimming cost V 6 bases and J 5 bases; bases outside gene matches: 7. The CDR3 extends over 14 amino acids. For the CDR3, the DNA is TGTGCCAGCAGACAGGGGGGATCAGGAGATACGCAGTATTTT. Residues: CASRQGGSGDTQYF.

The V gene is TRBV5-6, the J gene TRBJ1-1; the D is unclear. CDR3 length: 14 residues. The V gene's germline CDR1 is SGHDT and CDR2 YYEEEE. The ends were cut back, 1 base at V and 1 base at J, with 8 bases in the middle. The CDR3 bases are TGTGCCAGCAGCTTGTCTGCAGGGAACACTGAAGCTTTCTTT. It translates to CASSLSAGNTEAFF.

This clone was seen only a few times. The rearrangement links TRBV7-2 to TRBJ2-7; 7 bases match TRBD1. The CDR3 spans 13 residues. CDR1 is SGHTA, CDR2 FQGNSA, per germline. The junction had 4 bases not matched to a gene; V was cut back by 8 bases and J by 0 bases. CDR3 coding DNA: TGTGCCAGCGGGTCAGGGGGCTCCTACGAGCAGTACTTC. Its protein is CASGSGGSYEQYF. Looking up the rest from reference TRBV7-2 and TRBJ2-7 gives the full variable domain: GAGVSQSPSNKVTEKGKDVELRCDPISGHTALYWYRQSLGQGLEFLIYFQGNSAPDKSGLPSDRFSAERTGGSVSTLTIQRTQQEDSAVYLCASGSGGSYEQYFGPGTRLTVT.